This TCR beta chain was sequenced in a study of CD8 T cells in ankylosing spondylitis. Study-level findings and limits: Ankylosing spondylitis blood appeared to be characterized by a TCR beta motif of several highly homologous variants.

With 0 bases clipped from V and 4 bases from J, the junction kept 13 bases outside the gene matches. The CDR3 is 17 residues long. Germline CDR1 is DFQATT and CDR2 is SNEGSKA (reference sequence). Quantitative 5'-RACE was performed with molecular barcodes, and it yielded the TCR beta libraries. Each CDR3 protein is one row after TCRdb ran MiXCR on the 5' RACE reads. The repertoire holds under 450,000 distinct CDR3 sequences, 15% to 20% seen once, with over 1% in the top ten. Note on this clonotype: Its antigen is not known.

The sample consisted of blood, either unsorted or a sorted T cell fraction (not recorded which). This receptor was obtained from a male donor with ankylosing spondylitis. The chain recombines TRBV20-1 with TRBJ2-7; 9 bases line up with TRBD1. The CDR3 sequence: CSARDLPYRGPMYEQYF. The DNA of the CDR3 is TGCAGTGCTAGAGATCTCCCTTACAGGGGGCCCATGTACGAGCAGTACTTC.